What follows are 30 T cell receptor beta chains derived from one specimen sequenced in a study of control samples from healthy donors and cancer patients. The protocol was immunoSEQ multiplex PCR, while the TCRdb copy is restricted to in-frame clones and leaves out a portion. The data hold some 120,000 clones, with about 88% observed a single time. Material: blood. Receptors originate from a man in his fifties in good health.

This chain uses TRBV5-4 with TRBJ2-7; TRBD1 aligns across 7 bases. The ends lost 7 bases at V and 2 bases at J; junction bases unmatched: 9. This CDR3 is built from 14 residues. Germline assignment: CDR1 SGHNT and CDR2 YYREEE (reference sequence). The chain's CDR3 is CASGNRGITYEQYF. The DNA of the CDR3 is TGTGCCAGCGGAAACAGGGGTATAACCTACGAGCAGTACTTC.

The rearrangement links TRBV9 to TRBJ1-1; no reliable D call. V was cut by 0 bases and J by 2 bases, with 5 bases left in between. Per the germline V gene, CDR1 is SGDLS and CDR2 is YYNGEE. CDR3 length: 13 amino acids. CDR3: CASSVDHNTEAFF. The CDR3, as DNA: TGTGCCAGCAGCGTAGACCATAACACTGAAGCTTTCTTT.

This sequence joins TRBV5-4 and TRBJ2-3; perhaps D is TRBD1 or TRBD2 (7 bases each). The CDR3 consists of 13 residues. Germline CDR1 is SGHNT and CDR2 is YYREEE (reference sequence). V lost 7 bases to trimming and J lost 4 bases, with 13 bases between them. The CDR3 is CASSGGAADTQYF. For the CDR3, the DNA is TGTGCCAGCTCAGGGGGGGCGGCAGATACGCAGTATTTT.

As to this clone: Mismatch with germline at one junction end may stem from a read error. The chain couples TRBV5-4 to TRBJ1-2; TRBD1 matches at 7 bases. Germline V gene data show CDR1 as SGHNT and CDR2 as YYREEE (reference sequence). The CDR3 loop spans 11 amino acids. This CDR3 is CASSLSRDRVF. The CDR3 region has the DNA TGTGCCAGCAGCTTAAGTCGCGACAGGGTTTTC.

The chain carries TRBV6-2 or TRBV6-3 and TRBJ2-3; a weak D match, TRBD2 (6 bases). The CDR3 is 14 amino acids. Germline-derived CDR1 and CDR2 are MNHEY and SVGEGT. Trimming pared 2 bases from V and 6 bases from J, leaving 12 bases between. CDR3 residues: CASSYLAGSDTQYF. DNA of the CDR3: TGTGCCAGCAGTTACCTTGCGGGATCGGATACGCAGTATTTT.

The CDR3 DNA sequence: TGTGCCAGCAGCCTCCATCAGGGGGGGCAAACTAACTATGGCTACACCTTC. Its protein product is CASSLHQGGQTNYGYTF. The rearrangement joins TRBV11-3 to TRBJ1-2, with 7 nucleotides matching TRBD1. Trimming at V came to 5 bases and at J to 0 bases, leaving 12 bases not matched to a gene. CDR3 length equals 17 residues. Germline CDR1 reads SGHNT; CDR2 reads YENEEA.

The rearrangement uses TRBV7-6 and TRBJ1-1; D unclear. V was trimmed by 1 base and J by 2 bases, leaving 5 bases between them. Per the germline V gene, CDR1 is SGHVS and CDR2 is FNYEAQ. The CDR3 has 13 residues. DNA for the CDR3: TGTGCCAGCAGCTTAGTTGTAAACACTGAAGCTTTCTTT. It yields the protein CASSLVVNTEAFF.

This chain uses TRBV6-5 with TRBJ2-7; TRBD1 is a possible D gene (6 bases). In germline, CDR1 is MNHEY, CDR2 SVGAGI. The CDR3 length is 14 residues. Trimming cost V 6 bases and J 1 base, with 13 bases left between them. The CDR3: CASRGTGISYEQYF. CDR3 nucleotide sequence: TGTGCCAGCAGGGGTACAGGGATTTCCTACGAGCAGTACTTC.

The J gene is TRBJ2-2, the V gene TRBV14; D unclear. Germline V lookup: CDR1 SGHDN, CDR2 FVKESK. Trimming pared 2 bases from V and 0 bases from J, leaving 10 bases between. The CDR3 is 16 amino acids. CDR3 residues: CASSQYGRANTGELFF. As DNA, the CDR3 is TGTGCCAGCAGCCAATATGGTAGGGCGAACACCGGGGAGCTGTTTTTT.

The J gene is TRBJ2-7, the V gene TRBV19, with D maybe TRBD1 (6 bases). The V gene's germline CDR1 is LNHDA and CDR2 SQIVND (reference sequence). CDR3 size: 15 residues. V was trimmed by 1 base and J by 0 bases, leaving 10 bases between them. CDR3 sequence reads: CASSIGQGISYEQYF. DNA of the CDR3: TGTGCCAGTAGTATAGGGCAGGGGATCTCCTACGAGCAGTACTTC.

J is TRBJ1-1 and V is TRBV5-1; D not certain. Trimming took off 1 base at V and 2 bases at J, with 9 bases between the two ends. Per germline, CDR1 SGHRS and CDR2 YFSETQ. This CDR3 is built from 14 residues. In DNA, the CDR3 is TGCGCCAGCAGCTTGCCACTATCTAACACTGAAGCTTTCTTT. Translation: CASSLPLSNTEAFF.

V usage is TRBV9 and J usage is TRBJ2-5, with 7 nucleotides matching TRBD1. Germline values: CDR1 SGDLS, CDR2 YYNGEE. Trimming at V came to 4 bases and at J to 3 bases, leaving 9 bases not matched to a gene. CDR3 size: 15 residues. CDR3: CASSQGVGREETQYF. CDR3 DNA: TGTGCCAGCAGCCAGGGGGTTGGGCGGGAAGAGACCCAGTACTTC. Filled out from reference TRBV9 and TRBJ2-5, the complete variable domain reads DSGVTQTPKHLITATGQRVTLRCSPRSGDLSVYWYQQSLDQGLQFLIQYYNGEERAKGNILERFSAQQFPDLHSELNLSSLELGDSALYFCASSQGVGREETQYFGPGTRLLVL.

The V call is TRBV7-2, the J call TRBJ2-7; unclear D gene. This CDR3 spans 13 amino acids. CDR1 is SGHTA, CDR2 FQGNSA, per germline. V was pared by 5 bases and J by 6 bases, with 14 bases between. CDR3 loop: CASSPSREAEQYF. The CDR3 coding sequence is TGTGCCAGCAGCCCCTCCCGAGAAGCCGAGCAGTACTTC.

This clone was seen only a few times. The chain couples TRBV3-1 (or the pseudogene TRBV3-2) to TRBJ2-7; D unresolved. The CDR3 is 14 residues long. Trimming removed 1 base from V and 0 bases from J, with 7 bases in between. The germline gives CDR1 LGHDT, CDR2 YNNKEL (reference sequence). CDR3 in DNA: TGTGCCAGCAGCCAAGTAACAAACTCCTACGAGCAGTACTTC. It encodes CASSQVTNSYEQYF.

The rearrangement joins TRBV6-5 to TRBJ1-5, with 9 bases identical to TRBD1. CDR1 MNHEY and CDR2 SVGAGI come from the germline V gene. The CDR3 is 15 amino acids. The V and J ends lost 7 bases and 7 bases, in that order; junction bases with no gene match: 11. CDR3 amino acids: CASTRTHRGRQPQHF. In DNA, the CDR3 is TGTGCCAGCACCAGAACACACAGGGGGCGGCAGCCCCAGCATTTT.

The J gene is TRBJ2-1, the V gene TRBV5-4; maybe TRBD2 (6 bases). This CDR3 spans 16 amino acids. Germline V gene sequence: CDR1 SGHNT, CDR2 YYREEE (reference sequence). Trimming stripped 0 bases from V and 0 bases from J, with 10 bases between. The CDR3 reads CASSLVATSSYNEQFF. The CDR3 DNA reads as TGTGCCAGCAGCTTGGTCGCGACTAGCTCCTACAATGAGCAGTTCTTC.

Remarks on this clone: The same CDR3 can be traced to other DNA sequences in this sample. The chain employs TRBV5-1 and TRBJ1-2; 11 positions match TRBD1. With V trimmed by 3 bases and J by 8 bases, 3 bases remained unmatched. Germline loops: CDR1 SGHRS, CDR2 YFSETQ. The CDR3 is 13 residues long. CDR3 sequence reads: CASSWGTGGGYTF. The CDR3 DNA sequence: TGCGCCAGCAGCTGGGGGACAGGGGGGGGCTACACCTTC.

This chain links TRBV19 with TRBJ2-2, with D hard to call. V lost 3 bases and J lost 0, with 17 bases in between. The germline V gene has CDR1 LNHDA and CDR2 SQIVND (reference sequence). The CDR3 length is 18 residues. The CDR3 nucleotides read TGTGCCAGTAGTATTGGGGTTTACGGAAAAACGAACACCGGGGAGCTGTTTTTT. It is translated as CASSIGVYGKTNTGELFF. Full variable domain (missing parts from reference TRBV19 and TRBJ2-2): DGGITQSPKYLFRKEGQNVTLSCEQNLNHDAMYWYRQDPGQGLRLIYYSQIVNDFQKGDIAEGYSVSREKKESFPLTVTSAQKNPTAFYLCASSIGVYGKTNTGELFFGEGSRLTVL.

The V gene is TRBV7-2, the J gene TRBJ1-4; D is unresolved. The V and J ends lost 3 bases and 8 bases respectively, with 10 bases between them. This CDR3 comprises 13 residues. Germline V gives CDR1 SGHTA, CDR2 FQGNSA. CDR3 DNA sequence: TGTGCCAGCAGCTTGGGTCTTGGCGAAAAACTGTTTTTT. Protein sequence: CASSLGLGEKLFF.

The V and J genes are TRBV15 and TRBJ1-2; D is possibly TRBD1 (5 bases). The CDR3 spans 16 residues. Trimming pared 0 bases from V and 4 bases from J, leaving 15 bases between. Germline CDR1 is LNHNV and CDR2 is YYDKDF (reference sequence). The CDR3 DNA is TGTGCCACCAGCAGAGAACAAACAGGAAAACCCTATGGCTACACCTTC. Protein sequence: CATSREQTGKPYGYTF. Full variable domain (missing parts from reference TRBV15 and TRBJ1-2): DAMVIQNPRYQVTQFGKPVTLSCSQTLNHNVMYWYQQKSSQAPKLLFHYYDKDFNNEADTPDNFQSRRPNTSFCFLDIRSPGLGDTAMYLCATSREQTGKPYGYTFGSGTRLTVV.

This chain links TRBV14 with TRBJ2-2, with 8 bases aligning to TRBD1. CDR1 is SGHDN, CDR2 FVKESK, per germline. The CDR3 has 17 residues. J gave up 4 bases and V 0 bases, and 7 bases lay outside the gene matches. In nucleotides, the CDR3 is TGTGCCAGCAGCCAAGATCCCCCCAGGGGGCCCACCGGGGAGCTGTTTTTT. Its translation: CASSQDPPRGPTGELFF.

This clone was seen a single time. The chain links TRBV18 to TRBJ2-1; D gene unclear. The CDR3 totals 14 residues. V was cut by 3 bases and J by 4 bases, with 10 bases left in between. The germline gives CDR1 KGHSH, CDR2 LQKENI. The CDR3 nucleotides are TGTGCCAGCTCACCCCAGAGAACTTACAATGAGCAGTTCTTC. This codes for CASSPQRTYNEQFF. The entire variable domain, with the rest obtained from reference TRBV18 and TRBJ2-1, is as follows: NAGVMQNPRHLVRRRGQEARLRCSPMKGHSHVYWYRQLPEEGLKFMVYLQKENIIDESGMPKERFSAEFPKEGPSILRIQQVVRGDSAAYFCASSPQRTYNEQFFGPGTRLTVL.

This sequence joins TRBV9 and TRBJ1-2; D unresolved. This CDR3 has 13 amino acids. Germline loops: CDR1 SGDLS, CDR2 YYNGEE. Between the trimmed V and J ends, which lost 3 bases and 0 bases, there was a span of 6 bases. CDR3 nucleotides: TGTGCCAGCAGCGAAGGGCCTAACTATGGCTACACCTTC. Translation: CASSEGPNYGYTF.

The chain carries TRBV21-1 and TRBJ2-3; the table's D call of TRBD1 was not tested on the DNA. TRBV21-1 is classified as a pseudogene. The CDR3 is 14 residues long. The CDR3 spells CASSKSDRGRAQYF. The CDR3 coding sequence is TGTGCCAGCAGCAAATCGGACAGGGGGCGGGCGCAGTATTTT.

The V gene is TRBV6-5, the J gene TRBJ1-5, with D possibly being TRBD1 (5 bases). Trimming left V 5 bases short and J 5 bases short, with 16 bases between. Germline CDR1 reads MNHEY; CDR2 reads SVGAGI. This CDR3 has 15 amino acids. The CDR3 DNA follows: TGTGCCAGCAGTCCGGGACCCCCGGGACATCAGCCCCAGCATTTT. Translation: CASSPGPPGHQPQHF.

The chain is built from TRBV6-5 and TRBJ2-2; D perhaps matches TRBD1 (5 bases). Deletions cut 8 bases from V and 1 base from J, with 11 bases between. The CDR3 length is 14 residues. The germline gives CDR1 MNHEY, CDR2 SVGAGI. The CDR3 DNA is TGTGCCAGCTCTCGCAGGGAGAACACCGGGGAGCTGTTTTTT. Amino acid sequence: CASSRRENTGELFF.

The CDR3 DNA sequence: TGTGCCAGCAGTCTAGCGGGGGGGCCAGTGAATGAGCAGTTCTTC. Its protein product is CASSLAGGPVNEQFF. The chain has TRBV6-1 and TRBJ2-1; the match to TRBD2 covers 12 bases. V lost 5 bases and J lost 7; bases outside the gene matches: 6. Germline CDR1 reads MNHNS; CDR2 reads SASEGT. This CDR3 spans 15 amino acids.

The gene calls are TRBV3-1 (or the pseudogene TRBV3-2) and TRBJ2-5; TRBD2 agrees at 7 bases. The CDR3 has 15 residues. Per the germline V gene, CDR1 is LGHDT and CDR2 is YNNKEL (reference sequence). Trimming cost V 0 bases and J 5 bases; bases outside gene matches: 6. The CDR3 DNA is TGTGCCAGCAGCCAAGATTGGGGGGGTATGGAGACCCAGTACTTC. Translated, it gives CASSQDWGGMETQYF.

This sequence joins TRBV5-1 and TRBJ2-1, with TRBD1 matching 7 bases. Germline V gives CDR1 SGHRS, CDR2 YFSETQ. V dropped 4 bases and J dropped 6; count of bases not matched to a gene: 10. This CDR3 is 15 amino acids long. The CDR3 here is CASSTTGVLGNEQFF. The CDR3 DNA is TGCGCCAGCAGCACTACAGGGGTCCTGGGCAATGAGCAGTTCTTC.

This clone has only a few counts. The chain employs TRBV19 and TRBJ1-5, with a weak D call TRBD1 (5 bases). The V gene's germline CDR1 is LNHDA and CDR2 SQIVND (reference sequence). This CDR3 region has 13 residues. The germline V and J ends were trimmed by 10 bases and 7 bases, with 17 bases remaining between them. The DNA of the CDR3 is TGTGCCACCCGACAGACCCCGGGCCAGCCCCAGCATTTT. Protein product: CATRQTPGQPQHF.